The clone carrying this TCR beta chain came up many times. Its antigen is as yet unknown. This record belongs to a study of early T cells in non-severe SARS-CoV-2 infection. Overall study context: Sequencing of unsorted whole blood was done on bulk RNA, leaving chains unpaired. Study-level findings and limits: VDJdb matching favored anti-spike CD8 responses, missing private and CD4 specificities.

The library protocol tagged individual cDNA molecules with unique molecular identifiers. In TCRdb, the 5' RACE reads were re-called with MiXCR into one record per CDR3 protein. This table holds 25,000 to 30,000 distinct CDR3 sequences, roughly 6% found once. The CDR3 is 14 amino acids. Trimming at V came to 5 bases and at J to 7 bases, leaving 5 bases not matched to a gene. The chain employs TRBV12-3 or TRBV12-4 and TRBJ2-2; 9 bases are shared with TRBD1. The sequencing sample was made of whole blood. The clonotype comes from an adult who was a healthcare worker with PCR-confirmed SARS-CoV-2 infection or an uninfected control (not recorded which). The CDR3 reads CASSDRGEVGELFF. The DNA of the CDR3 is TGTGCCAGCAGTGACAGGGGGGAAGTCGGGGAGCTGTTTTTT.